This T cell receptor (beta chain) was captured in a study of CD8+CD57+ T cells in acquired aplastic anemia. About the research overall: Sorted CD4+ and CD8+ cells yielded around 3 ug of DNA on average.

For this clonotype: The antigen remains undetermined.

Study results and limitations: Between patients and controls, over 25 CD8+ CDR3 sequences were found in common.

Using genomic DNA as the template, TCR beta VDJ and CDR3 profiling was carried out. MiXCR, run by TCRdb on the reads, gives a single entry per CDR3 protein. The sample holds around 150,000 distinct CDR3 sequences, 40% to 60% seen once. CDR1 MNHEY and CDR2 SVGAGI come from the germline V gene. The junction had 8 bases not matched to a gene; V was cut back by 5 bases and J by 5 bases. The length of the CDR3 is 14 residues. It was patients with CD8+CD57+ cell expansion by flow cytometry who were chosen for sequencing. In all patients, the disease was severe acquired aplastic anemia. The chain is built from TRBV6-5 and TRBJ2-5; TRBD1 matches 7 bases. Material for sequencing was sorted CD4+, CD8+, or CD8+CD57+ T cells (not recorded which) from PBMCs. The source of this sequence is a human donor with aplastic anemia. CDR3 sequence: CASSHRQGSETQYF. The CDR3 nucleotides are TGTGCCAGCAGTCACAGACAGGGTTCGGAGACCCAGTACTTC.